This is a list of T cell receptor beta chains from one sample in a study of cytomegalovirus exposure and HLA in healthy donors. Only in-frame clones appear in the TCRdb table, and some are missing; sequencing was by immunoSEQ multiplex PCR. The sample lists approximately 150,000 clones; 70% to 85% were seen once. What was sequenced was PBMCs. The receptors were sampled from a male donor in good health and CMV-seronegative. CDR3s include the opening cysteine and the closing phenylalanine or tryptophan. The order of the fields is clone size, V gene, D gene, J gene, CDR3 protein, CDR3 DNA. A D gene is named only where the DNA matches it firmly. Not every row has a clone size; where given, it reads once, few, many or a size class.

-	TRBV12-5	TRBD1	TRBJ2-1	CASGLGQAPANEQFF	TGTGCTAGTGGCCTGGGACAGGCCCCGGCCAATGAGCAGTTCTTC
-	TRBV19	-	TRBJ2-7	CASSFGGSREQYF	TGTGCCAGTAGTTTCGGCGGTTCTCGGGAGCAGTACTTC
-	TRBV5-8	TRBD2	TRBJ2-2	CASSLGTSSAGELFF	TGTGCCAGCAGCCTAGGGACTAGCTCCGCCGGGGAGCTGTTTTTT
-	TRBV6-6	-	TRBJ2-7	CASSSPGRDSYEQYF	TGTGCCAGCAGTTCCCCGGGGCGGGACTCGTACGAGCAGTACTTC
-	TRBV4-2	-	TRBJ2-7	CASSHLTSGLYEQYF	TGTGCCAGCAGCCACTTAACTAGTGGCCTCTACGAGCAGTACTTC
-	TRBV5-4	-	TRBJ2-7	CASSPGVSPYEQYF	TGTGCCAGCAGTCCTGGAGTTTCCCCCTACGAGCAGTACTTC
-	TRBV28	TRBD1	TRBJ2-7	CASNSPFRGLTYEQYF	TGTGCCAGCAACTCCCCGTTCAGGGGGTTAACCTACGAGCAGTACTTC
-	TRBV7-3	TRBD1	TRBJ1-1	CASSAGQENTEAFF	TGTGCCAGCAGCGCGGGACAGGAAAACACTGAAGCTTTCTTT
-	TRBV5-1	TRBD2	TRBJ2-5	CASSSGLAGETQYF	TGCGCCAGCAGCTCTGGACTAGCGGGGGAGACCCAGTACTTC
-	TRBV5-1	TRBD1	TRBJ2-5	CASSPGTEQETQYF	TGCGCCAGCAGCCCCGGGACAGAACAAGAGACCCAGTACTTC
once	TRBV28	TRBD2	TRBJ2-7	CASSIRLAPYEQYF	TGTGCCAGCAGCATTAGACTAGCCCCCTACGAGCAGTACTTC
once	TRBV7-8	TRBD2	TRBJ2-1	CASSLETSIHNEQFF	TGTGCCAGCAGCTTGGAGACTAGCATCCACAATGAGCAGTTCTTC
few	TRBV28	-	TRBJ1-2	CASSIEPGNYGYTF	TGTGCCAGCAGTATTGAGCCGGGGAACTATGGCTACACCTTC
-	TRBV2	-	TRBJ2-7	CASSDRGESYEQYF	TGTGCCAGCAGTGACCGGGGAGAATCCTACGAGCAGTACTTC
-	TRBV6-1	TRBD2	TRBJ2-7	CASSEGLAARVREQYF	TGTGCCAGCAGTGAAGGACTAGCGGCGAGGGTACGCGAGCAGTACTTC
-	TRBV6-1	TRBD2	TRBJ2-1	CASSETSGSSYNEQFF	TGTGCCAGCAGTGAAACTAGCGGGAGCTCCTACAATGAGCAGTTCTTC
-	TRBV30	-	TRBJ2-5	CAWIRQETQYF	TGTGCCTGGATCCGCCAAGAGACCCAGTACTTC
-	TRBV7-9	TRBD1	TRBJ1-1	CASSRTGWHTEAFF	TGTGCCAGCAGCCGGACAGGGTGGCACACTGAAGCTTTCTTT
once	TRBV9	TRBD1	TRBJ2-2	CASSVRDRNTGELFF	TGTGCCAGCAGCGTCCGGGACAGGAACACCGGGGAGCTGTTTTTT
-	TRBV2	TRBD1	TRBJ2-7	CASSGPWDRGTYEQYF	TGTGCCAGCAGTGGTCCCTGGGACAGGGGGACCTACGAGCAGTACTTC
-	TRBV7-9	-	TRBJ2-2	CASRHPTGELFF	TGTGCCAGCAGACACCCGACCGGGGAGCTGTTTTTT
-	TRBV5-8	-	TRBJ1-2	CASSSGFPNYGYTF	TGTGCCAGCAGCTCAGGGTTTCCTAACTATGGCTACACCTTC
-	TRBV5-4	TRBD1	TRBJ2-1	CASSSPGGKNEQFF	TGTGCCAGCAGCTCTCCAGGGGGAAAAAATGAGCAGTTCTTC
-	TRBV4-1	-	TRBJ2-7	CASSQEDSSYEQYF	TGCGCCAGCAGCCAAGAAGACAGTTCCTACGAGCAGTACTTC
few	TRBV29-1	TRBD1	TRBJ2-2	CSVRQQGDTGELFF	TGCAGCGTTAGACAACAGGGGGACACCGGGGAGCTGTTTTTT
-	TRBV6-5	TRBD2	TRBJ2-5	CASRPSGRSILYF	TGTGCCAGCAGGCCTAGCGGGAGGTCGATTCTGTACTTC
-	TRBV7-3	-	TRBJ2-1	CASSPPGSVYNEQFF	TGTGCCAGCAGCCCTCCGGGTTCGGTCTACAATGAGCAGTTCTTC
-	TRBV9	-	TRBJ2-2	CASSVLPLSYTGELFF	TGTGCCAGCAGCGTCCTACCCCTGTCCTACACCGGGGAGCTGTTTTTT
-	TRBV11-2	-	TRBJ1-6	CASSLEVRPAANSPLHF	TGTGCCAGCAGCTTAGAGGTTCGGCCTGCGGCTAATTCACCCCTCCACTTT
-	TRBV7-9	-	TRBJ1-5	CSSGAGNQPQHF	TGTTCCAGCGGCGCAGGGAATCAGCCCCAGCATTTT
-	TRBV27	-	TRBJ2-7	CASSSGGRYEQYF	TGTGCCAGCAGTTCTGGGGGCAGGTACGAGCAGTACTTC
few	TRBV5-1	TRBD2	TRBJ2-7	CASSLTSGISEQYF	TGCGCCAGCAGCTTGACTAGCGGGATAAGCGAGCAGTACTTC